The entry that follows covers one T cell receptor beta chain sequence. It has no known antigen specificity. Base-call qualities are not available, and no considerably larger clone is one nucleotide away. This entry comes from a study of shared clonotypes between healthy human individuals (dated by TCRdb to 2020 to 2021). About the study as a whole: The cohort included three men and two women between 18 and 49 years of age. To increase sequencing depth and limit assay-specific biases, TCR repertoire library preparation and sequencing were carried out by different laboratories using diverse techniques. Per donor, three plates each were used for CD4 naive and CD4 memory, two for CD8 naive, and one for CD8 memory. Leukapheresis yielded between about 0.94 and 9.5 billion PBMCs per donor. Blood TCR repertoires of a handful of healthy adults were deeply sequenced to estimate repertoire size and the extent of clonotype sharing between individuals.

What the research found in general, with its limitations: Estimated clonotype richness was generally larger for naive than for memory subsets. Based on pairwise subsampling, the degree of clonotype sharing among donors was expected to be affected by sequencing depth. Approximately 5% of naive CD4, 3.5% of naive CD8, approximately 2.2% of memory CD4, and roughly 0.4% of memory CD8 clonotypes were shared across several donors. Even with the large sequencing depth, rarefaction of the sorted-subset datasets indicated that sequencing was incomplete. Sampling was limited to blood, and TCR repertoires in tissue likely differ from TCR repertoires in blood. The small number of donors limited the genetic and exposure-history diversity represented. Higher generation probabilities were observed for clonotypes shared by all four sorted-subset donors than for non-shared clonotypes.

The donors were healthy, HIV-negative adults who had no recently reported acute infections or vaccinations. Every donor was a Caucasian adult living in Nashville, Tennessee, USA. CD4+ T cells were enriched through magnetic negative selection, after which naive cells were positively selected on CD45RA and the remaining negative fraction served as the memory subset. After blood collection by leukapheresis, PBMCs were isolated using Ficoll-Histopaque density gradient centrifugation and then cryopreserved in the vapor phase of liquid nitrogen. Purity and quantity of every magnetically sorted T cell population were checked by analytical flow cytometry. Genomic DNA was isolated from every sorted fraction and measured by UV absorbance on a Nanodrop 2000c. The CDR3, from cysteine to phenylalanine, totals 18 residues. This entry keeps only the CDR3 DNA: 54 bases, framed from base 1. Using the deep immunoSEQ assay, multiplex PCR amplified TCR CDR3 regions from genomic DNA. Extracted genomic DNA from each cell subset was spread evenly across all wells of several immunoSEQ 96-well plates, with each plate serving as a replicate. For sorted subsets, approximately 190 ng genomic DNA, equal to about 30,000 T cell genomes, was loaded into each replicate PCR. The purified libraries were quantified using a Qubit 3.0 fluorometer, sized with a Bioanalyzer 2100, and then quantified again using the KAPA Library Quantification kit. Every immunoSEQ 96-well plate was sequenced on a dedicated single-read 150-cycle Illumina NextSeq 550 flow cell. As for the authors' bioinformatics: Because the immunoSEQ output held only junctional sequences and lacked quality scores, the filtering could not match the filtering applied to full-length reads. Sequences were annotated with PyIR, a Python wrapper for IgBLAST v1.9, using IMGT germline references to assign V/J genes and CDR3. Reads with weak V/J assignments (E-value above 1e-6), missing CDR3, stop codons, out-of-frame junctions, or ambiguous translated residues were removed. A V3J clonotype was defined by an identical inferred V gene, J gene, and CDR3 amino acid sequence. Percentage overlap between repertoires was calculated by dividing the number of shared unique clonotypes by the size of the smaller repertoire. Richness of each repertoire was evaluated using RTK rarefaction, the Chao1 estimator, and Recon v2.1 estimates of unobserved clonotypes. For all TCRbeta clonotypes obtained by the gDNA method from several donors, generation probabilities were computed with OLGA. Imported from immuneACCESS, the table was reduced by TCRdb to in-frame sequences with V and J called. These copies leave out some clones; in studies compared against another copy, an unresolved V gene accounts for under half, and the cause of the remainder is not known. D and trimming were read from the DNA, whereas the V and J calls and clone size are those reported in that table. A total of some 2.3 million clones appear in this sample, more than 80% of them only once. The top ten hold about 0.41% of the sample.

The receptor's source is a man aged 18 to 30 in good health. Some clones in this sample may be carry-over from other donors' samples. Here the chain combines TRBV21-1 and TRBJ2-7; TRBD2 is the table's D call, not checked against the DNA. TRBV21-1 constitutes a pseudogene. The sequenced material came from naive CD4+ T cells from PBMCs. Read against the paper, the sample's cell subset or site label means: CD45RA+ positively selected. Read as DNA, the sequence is TGTGCCAGCAGCAAATCTGGACTAGCGGGAGGACTCATCTACGAGCAGTACTTC. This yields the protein CASSKSGLAGGLIYEQYF.